This T cell receptor (beta chain) was found in a study of vaccination effects on CD4 cells after COVID-19 (dated by TCRdb to between 2020 and 2023). About the study as a whole: To identify antigen-specific CD4+ T cell clonotypes by their expansion, the ViraFEST assay first stimulated PBMC with viral peptide pools and then applied TCR sequencing. The Oncomine TCR Beta short-read assay on an Illumina iSeq 100 was used to sequence cultures from other donors in the study. In both COVID-19 convalescent patients and infection-naive vaccine recipients, the study compared SARS-CoV-2 spike-specific CD4+ TCR repertoires from before mRNA vaccination with those from after it. Pre-vaccine samples were drawn from two convalescent patients 16 days and one week before the first dose, at 142 and 148 days after COVID-19 diagnosis. Each participant received two doses of an mRNA SARS-CoV-2 vaccine, either BNT162b2 or mRNA-1273. Altogether, roughly 10 COVID-19 convalescent patients and 4 SARS-CoV-2-naive healthy vaccine recipients made up the full study. A few million PBMC per well were cultured with approximately 10 ug/ml peptides in IMDM containing roughly 5% human AB serum, around 10 IU/ml IL-2 and gentamicin. The paper as a whole reports these results and caveats: Among convalescent patients, the spike-reactive repertoire after vaccination was made up mainly of new vaccine-induced clones that were largely distinct from the clones induced by infection. Only a small number of convalescent patients were included, and no early post-infection timepoints were available, which limited the study. Both infection-induced and vaccine-induced clones contracted markedly at late post-vaccination timepoints, which is consistent with waning T cell responses.

Its CDR3 holds 15 amino acids, cysteine through phenylalanine. The entry retains the CDR3 DNA only, 45 bases that are in frame from base 1. V and J are truncated by 3 bases and 5 bases respectively, leaving an intervening sequence of 16 bases. Sequences MNHNS (CDR1) and SASEGT (CDR2) are obtained from the germline V gene. The library relied on the immunoSEQ multiplex PCR assay. DNA from the cultured and isolated CD4+ T cells underwent TCR beta CDR3 sequencing. In the source study's methods: The analysis removed non-productive TCR sequences, trimmed reads to the CDR3 region, and retained only CDR3s that were 7 or more amino acids long. Antigen-specific clonotypes were identified with the MANAFEST web app by comparing expansion in peptide wells against reference cultures. To count as positive, a clone had to show expansion at FDR<0.05 compared with the reference and with all other wells, an odds ratio above 5, and a frequency above 0.1% in two replicate wells. Clonotypes significantly expanded in SARS-CoV-2 spike wells and in at least one common cold coronavirus spike condition were defined as cross-reactive. Using the stringdist R package, CDR3 similarity was measured by Levenshtein distance, and unrooted trees were constructed with ape in R 3.6.1. TCRdb holds this immuneACCESS table with in-frame rearrangements only. Some clones are missing; in checked studies, unresolved V genes explain under half, and the rest has no known cause. V and J calls and clone size follow that table, whereas D and trimming were derived from the DNA. This sample lists about 51,000 clones; around 74% were detected once. Around 8.1% of the sample goes to the ten largest clones.

After less than eleven days of culture, CD4+ T cells were isolated with the EasySep CD4+ T cell isolation kit. Convalescent patients had PCR-confirmed SARS-CoV-2 infection between March and December 2020, before Alpha, Beta and Delta variants emerged in the United States. Half of the culture medium was replaced with fresh IL-2-containing medium on days 3 and 7. Unless noted otherwise, every peptide stimulation condition was cultured in triplicate wells. PBMC were separated from whole blood using Ficoll-Paque Plus gradient centrifugation and were then either cryopreserved at -140C or used fresh. The QIAamp micro DNA kit was used to extract genomic DNA from the cultured CD4+ T cells. Concerning this clone: Its antigen is not yet known. It has no much larger one-base neighbor in the sample; base qualities were not kept.

The clonotype was recovered from a human donor who had a prior SARS-CoV-2 infection. Recombination joined TRBV6-1 with TRBJ1-1; a confident D gene designation cannot be given. The sample was CD4+ T cells from PBMCs cultured without peptide, taken before COVID-19 vaccination. The CDR3 is CASSDGPDLETEAFF. The nucleotide sequence reads as follows: TGTGCCAGCAGTGACGGGCCGGACTTGGAGACTGAAGCTTTCTTT.